A single TCR beta chain is shown here with its context. No antigen is known for it. Profiling relied on immunoSEQ multiplex PCR, and the TCRdb table lists in-frame clones only, not all of them. The profile shows 20,000 or so clones, about three quarters of them singletons. The sample is drawn from a study of CD4+ T cells in melanoma. Study observations and caveats: A reported correlation linked neoantigen-specific CD4+ T cells to CD8+, macrophage and B cell function.

CDR3 size: 14 residues. Trimming took 5 bases from V and 0 from J, leaving 8 bases between them. Germline CDR1 is KGHSH and CDR2 is LQKENI. The chain carries TRBV18 and TRBJ1-3; the D gene is possibly TRBD1 (5 bases). This sequence originates from a human donor with melanoma. The CDR3 protein is CASSTDSSGNTIYF. CDR3 DNA: TGTGCCAGCTCAACCGACAGCTCTGGAAACACCATATATTTT.